The rows below give T cell receptor beta chains drawn from one sample of a study of blood T cell repertoires in COVID-19. Clones were sequenced by immunoSEQ multiplex PCR, and TCRdb holds only the in-frame ones, with some missing. The sample shows some 350,000 clones, about 90% of them seen only once. Sample: peripheral blood. Receptors originate from a man between 18 and 35 years old with active or convalescent COVID-19. Both conserved end residues are part of each CDR3. D genes are given only for firm matches. Some rows have no size entry. The others give once, few or many, or a class for an expanded clone.

j_call | v_call | clone_size | d_call | cdr3_nt | cdr3_aa
TRBJ2-7 | TRBV24-1 | . | . | TGTGCCACCAGTGATTTAACAGAGCAGTACTTC | CATSDLTEQYF
TRBJ1-3 | TRBV3-1/TRBV3-2 | . | . | TGTGCCAGCAGCCAAGGAACCCCCGGGGGGAGCGGAAACACCATATATTTT | CASSQGTPGGSGNTIYF
TRBJ2-3 | TRBV7-2 | . | . | TGTGCCAGCAGCTTATTCTCGACAGATACGCAGTATTTT | CASSLFSTDTQYF
TRBJ1-1 | TRBV7-2 | few | . | TGTGCCAGCAGCTTATTCGGCGGGAACACTGAAGCTTTCTTT | CASSLFGGNTEAFF
TRBJ1-5 | TRBV5-1 | . | . | TGCGCCAGCAGCACAGCAGAGAATCAGCCCCAGCATTTT | CASSTAENQPQHF
TRBJ1-5 | TRBV3-1/TRBV3-2 | . | TRBD1 | TGTGCCAGCAGCCAAGGGGGACAGTACAATCAGCCCCAGCATTTT | CASSQGGQYNQPQHF
TRBJ2-1 | TRBV20-1 | . | TRBD2 | TGCAGTGCTAGTAGGCCTAGCGGGGGAATCAATGAGCAGTTCTTC | CSASRPSGGINEQFF
TRBJ1-6 | TRBV27 | . | . | TGTGCCAGCAGTTCTCCGGAGATAAATTCACCCCTCCACTTT | CASSSPEINSPLHF
TRBJ2-7 | TRBV9 | . | TRBD2 | TGTGCCAGCAGCGACAGCGGGAGTGCGTCTGTCTACGAGCAGTACTTC | CASSDSGSASVYEQYF
TRBJ2-7 | TRBV5-1 | . | . | TGCGCCAGCAGATCCCAGGGCGGAGTGTACGAGCAGTACTTC | CASRSQGGVYEQYF
TRBJ2-1 | TRBV28 | . | TRBD2 | TGTGCCAGCAGTTTATCTAGCGGGGGGCCGTACAATGAGCAGTTCTTC | CASSLSSGGPYNEQFF
TRBJ2-3 | TRBV4-1 | . | TRBD1 | TGCGCCAGCAGCCGCCCCACCGACAGGGGGCGCGGAGATACGCAGTATTTT | CASSRPTDRGRGDTQYF
TRBJ1-6 | TRBV27 | . | . | TGTGCCAGCAGTTTTGGGGAGAGCTCCTATAATTCACCCCTCCACTTT | CASSFGESSYNSPLHF
TRBJ1-1 | TRBV18 | once | . | TGTGCCAGCTCAACGACTTACAGGACGCCGAACACTGAAGCTTTCTTT | CASSTTYRTPNTEAFF
TRBJ2-3 | TRBV4-2 | . | TRBD2 | TGTGCCAGCAGCCAAGAGGCTAGCGGGGGGGCAGATACGCAGTATTTT | CASSQEASGGADTQYF
TRBJ1-1 | TRBV9 | . | . | TGTGCCAGCAGCCGTAGTTGGGGGCCGGATACTGAAGCTTTCTTT | CASSRSWGPDTEAFF
TRBJ2-2 | TRBV5-1 | . | TRBD1 | TGCGCCAGCTTCATCGGCGAGGGGGCGGGGGAGCTGTTTTTT | CASFIGEGAGELFF